The next 30 T cell receptor beta chains were all read from a single sample in a study of T cell changes during pregnancy in multiple sclerosis. Clones were read by immunoSEQ multiplex PCR, and TCRdb kept only the in-frame ones, dropping some. The sample gives 55,000 to 65,000 clones, around 93% of which show up once; approximately 0.36% is in the top ten. This specimen was CD4+ T cells from peripheral blood mononuclear cells, taken before pregnancy. The receptors were sampled from a female donor with multiple sclerosis, enrolled in a pregnancy study.

This clone was detected only once. The V and J genes are TRBV7-2 and TRBJ1-4; 7 nucleotides match TRBD1. The CDR3 has 16 amino acids. Germline V gene sequence: CDR1 SGHTA, CDR2 FQGNSA. With 2 bases clipped from V and 3 bases from J, the junction kept 6 bases outside the gene matches. The CDR3 protein is CASSLRTGTANEKLFF. Written as DNA, the CDR3 is TGTGCCAGCAGCTTAAGGACCGGGACAGCTAATGAAAAACTGTTTTTT.

This chain uses TRBV4-2 with TRBJ2-7; TRBD2 might be the D (5 bases). The length of the CDR3 is 13 residues. V shed 1 base and J shed 2 bases, with 6 bases lying between them. Germline assignment: CDR1 LGHNA and CDR2 YNFKEQ. CDR3 amino acids: CASSQVGAYEQYF. CDR3 nucleotide sequence: TGTGCCAGCAGCCAAGTCGGGGCCTACGAGCAGTACTTC.

DNA of the CDR3: TGTGCCAGCAGCCCCCAAAATACGCAGTATTTT. It is translated as CASSPQNTQYF. The chain uses TRBV7-9 and TRBJ2-3, with D unclear. Germline V gene sequence: CDR1 SEHNR, CDR2 FQNEAQ (reference sequence). Trimming stripped 5 bases from V and 7 bases from J, with 7 bases between. This CDR3 spans 11 amino acids.

The chain links TRBV4-3 to TRBJ2-7, with 7 bases identical to TRBD1. This CDR3 has 14 residues. CDR1 and CDR2 from the germline V gene are LGHNA and YSLEER. V was clipped by 4 bases and J by 2 bases; unmatched bases: 5. CDR3 in amino acids: CASSLETGPYEQYF. In DNA, the CDR3 is TGCGCCAGCAGCCTTGAGACAGGGCCCTACGAGCAGTACTTC.

The chain recombines TRBV30 with TRBJ2-7; 14 bases align to TRBD2. The V segment lost 2 bases and the J segment 3 bases; nucleotides outside the gene matches: 9. The CDR3 is 17 amino acids. In germline, CDR1 is GTSNPN, CDR2 SVGIG (reference sequence). The CDR3 nucleotides are TGTGCCTGGAGTCCCCTGAGGACTAGCGGGAGGAGCTACGAGCAGTACTTC. It encodes CAWSPLRTSGRSYEQYF.

This rearrangement joins TRBV2 to TRBJ2-3; 7 bases are a match to TRBD1. Germline CDR1 and CDR2: SNHLY and FYNNEI. The CDR3 length is 15 residues. The J segment lost 4 bases and the V segment lost 2 bases, leaving 6 bases of the junction unmatched. The CDR3 nucleotides read TGTGCCAGCAGTGAATTAGGGGACAGAGCAGATACGCAGTATTTT. Protein: CASSELGDRADTQYF. The whole variable domain, filled in from reference TRBV2 and TRBJ2-3, reads EPEVTQTPSHQVTQMGQEVILRCVPISNHLYFYWYRQILGQKVEFLVSFYNNEISEKSEIFDDQFSVERPDGSNFTLKIRSTKLEDSAMYFCASSELGDRADTQYFGPGTRLTVL.

The chain combines TRBV7-6 with TRBJ2-3, with a tentative D call TRBD2 (5 bases). CDR3 length equals 16 residues. Germline V lookup: CDR1 SGHVS, CDR2 FNYEAQ. Between the trimmed V and J ends, which lost 2 bases and 5 bases, there was a span of 17 bases. The CDR3 reads CASSLLVGAVQDTQYF. In nucleotides, the CDR3 is TGTGCCAGCAGCTTACTTGTGGGAGCTGTGCAAGATACGCAGTATTTT.

This rearrangement joins TRBV7-9 to TRBJ2-1; 9 nucleotides line up with TRBD2. Trimming at V came to 4 bases and at J to 7 bases, leaving 8 bases not matched to a gene. CDR1 is SEHNR, CDR2 FQNEAQ, per germline (reference sequence). The CDR3 length is 15 residues. The CDR3 loop is CASSYPGLARNEQFF. The CDR3 DNA follows: TGTGCCAGCAGCTACCCGGGACTAGCACGGAATGAGCAGTTCTTC.

The rearrangement uses TRBV19 and TRBJ2-1, with no clear D. Looked up from germline, CDR1 is LNHDA and CDR2 is SQIVND (reference sequence). This CDR3 is 15 amino acids long. The V end lost 1 base, the J end lost 7 bases, and 14 bases lay between the germline ends. The CDR3 region has the DNA TGTGCCAGTAGTATAGTAGCCGGGTATGGGAATGAGCAGTTCTTC. Its protein product is CASSIVAGYGNEQFF.

V gene TRBV19 combines with J gene TRBJ2-1; 7 nucleotides agree with TRBD1. Trimming cost V 6 bases and J 1 base; bases outside gene matches: 3. CDR1 and CDR2 from the germline V gene are LNHDA and SQIVND (reference sequence). The CDR3 length is 14 residues. CDR3 in amino acids: CASREGQSYNEQFF. Here the CDR3 DNA reads TGTGCCAGTAGAGAGGGACAGTCCTACAATGAGCAGTTCTTC.

V is TRBV18 and J is TRBJ2-7; a possible D gene is TRBD1 (6 bases). The CDR3 is 13 amino acids. Trimming took off 3 bases at V and 7 bases at J, with 13 bases between the two ends. Germline loops: CDR1 KGHSH, CDR2 LQKENI. CDR3 nucleotide sequence: TGTGCCAGCTCACCGAGAGGGACAAATGAGCAGTACTTC. Translation: CASSPRGTNEQYF.

This clone has only a few counts. V and J are TRBV5-6 and TRBJ2-7; 13 bases align to TRBD2. Germline V lookup: CDR1 SGHDT, CDR2 YYEEEE. Trimming cost V 3 bases and J 0 bases; bases outside gene matches: 9. The CDR3 covers 18 residues. The CDR3 DNA follows: TGTGCCAGCAGCTCACTGGGACTAGCGGGGCCCCTCTCCTACGAGCAGTACTTC. Translated, it gives CASSSLGLAGPLSYEQYF.

V is TRBV4-3 and J is TRBJ2-3, with D perhaps matching TRBD1 (6 bases). Trimming removed 1 base at V and 1 base at J, with 6 bases between. Germline values: CDR1 LGHNA, CDR2 YSLEER. This CDR3 is built from 14 residues. In nucleotides, the CDR3 is TGCGCCAGCAGCCAAGGGACAGGCACAGATACGCAGTATTTT. Its protein is CASSQGTGTDTQYF.

The genes are TRBV19 and TRBJ1-1; D is perhaps TRBD1 (5 bases). Germline V CDR1 and CDR2: LNHDA, SQIVND (reference sequence). This CDR3 is 12 amino acids long. Trimming pared 0 bases from V and 8 bases from J, leaving 7 bases between. CDR3 residues: CASSIDGGEAFF. CDR3 DNA: TGTGCCAGTAGTATAGACGGGGGAGAAGCTTTCTTT.

The chain recombines TRBV10-3 with TRBJ1-1; a weak D match, TRBD1 (6 bases). From germline, CDR1 is ENHRY and CDR2 SYGVKD. Deletions cut 5 bases from V and 4 bases from J, with 14 bases between. The CDR3 has 14 residues. CDR3 nucleotide sequence: TGTGCCATCAGTCCCTCTAGAGGGGGCACTGAAGCTTTCTTT. Amino acid sequence: CAISPSRGGTEAFF.

The chain employs TRBV15 and TRBJ1-1, with D maybe TRBD1 (5 bases). Trimming shortened V by 5 bases and J by 0 bases, and 19 bases separated the two germline ends. CDR3 size: 17 residues. Germline V gives CDR1 LNHNV, CDR2 YYDKDF (reference sequence). The CDR3 region is CATSPPPAGWVNTEAFF. Written as DNA, the CDR3 is TGTGCCACCAGCCCACCGCCGGCAGGGTGGGTGAACACTGAAGCTTTCTTT.

This chain links TRBV4-1 with TRBJ2-7; D is undetermined. V lost 4 bases, J lost 3 bases, and 10 bases lay in between. Germline V gene lookup returns CDR1 MGHRA and CDR2 YSYEKL. This CDR3 spans 13 amino acids. DNA of the CDR3: TGCGCCAGCAGCCGAGAGGAGCTCTACGAGCAGTACTTC. This codes for CASSREELYEQYF.

The J gene is TRBJ2-2, the V gene TRBV5-1, with TRBD2 as a possible D gene (5 bases). CDR3 length: 15 amino acids. The V end was cut by 4 bases, the J end by 2 bases, with 12 bases between. Germline assignment: CDR1 SGHRS and CDR2 YFSETQ. The chain's CDR3 is CASSRVAINTGELFF. DNA for the CDR3: TGCGCCAGCAGCCGAGTAGCGATAAACACCGGGGAGCTGTTTTTT.

The CDR3: CASSVGTGWEQYF. Written as DNA, the CDR3 is TGTGCCAGCAGTGTAGGGACAGGGTGGGAGCAGTACTTC. V gene TRBV6-1 combines with J gene TRBJ2-7; TRBD1 aligns across 9 bases. Unmatched junction bases numbered 5, after V lost 4 bases and J lost 7 bases. CDR1 and CDR2 (germline): MNHNS, SASEGT. CDR3 size: 13 residues.

V is TRBV5-4 and J is TRBJ2-7; the match to TRBD1 covers 7 bases. The CDR3 is 17 residues long. V was pared by 3 bases and J by 1 base, with 13 bases of the junction left unmatched. Germline-derived CDR1 and CDR2 are SGHNT and YYREEE (reference sequence). CDR3 coding DNA: TGTGCCAGCAGCTCGTCCCCGACAGGGCAGGGTTCCTACGAGCAGTACTTC. This codes for CASSSSPTGQGSYEQYF.

The J gene is TRBJ2-2, the V gene TRBV4-2, with D perhaps TRBD1 (5 bases). The CDR3 totals 13 residues. The V gene lost 1 base and the J gene lost 6 bases, with 6 bases spanning the gap. The V gene's germline CDR1 is LGHNA and CDR2 YNFKEQ. The CDR3 region has the DNA TGTGCCAGCAGCCAAGTGGGGCCCGGGGAGCTGTTTTTT. Translation: CASSQVGPGELFF.

V and J are TRBV6-1 and TRBJ2-2; 10 positions match TRBD1. Germline assignment: CDR1 MNHNS and CDR2 SASEGT. The V gene end was trimmed by 9 bases and the J gene end by 9 bases; junction bases not matched to a gene: 13. The length of the CDR3 is 15 residues. This CDR3 is CASTTAGTGERELFF. CDR3 bases: TGTGCCAGTACAACGGCAGGGACAGGGGAGAGGGAGCTGTTTTTT.

The J gene is TRBJ1-5, the V gene TRBV6-6; possible D gene TRBD1, 6 bases. Germline CDR1 MNHNY, CDR2 SVGAGI (reference sequence). Trimming shortened V by 2 bases and J by 2 bases, and 13 bases separated the two germline ends. CDR3 length equals 16 residues. The CDR3 DNA follows: TGTGCCAGCAGTTACGGCCAGGGGATCGGCAATCAGCCCCAGCATTTT. This encodes CASSYGQGIGNQPQHF.

This clone has only one observation. The V and J genes are TRBV10-3 and TRBJ2-7, with 8 bases lining up with TRBD1. Trimming at V came to 7 bases and at J to 7 bases, leaving 3 bases not matched to a gene. The CDR3 contains 11 residues. CDR1 and CDR2 from the germline V gene are ENHRY and SYGVKD. CDR3 in DNA: TGTGCCATCACAGGGGGCGGGGAGCAGTACTTC. It is translated as CAITGGGEQYF.

The V call is TRBV2, the J call TRBJ2-4; 8 bases line up with TRBD2. Germline CDR1 is SNHLY and CDR2 is FYNNEI. This CDR3 region has 14 residues. Germline trimming cut 4 bases from V and 7 bases from J; bases unmatched to any gene: 6. The CDR3 reads CASSALAGSNIQYF. Here the CDR3 DNA reads TGTGCCAGCAGTGCCCTAGCGGGCAGTAACATTCAGTACTTC.

This clone was counted once. V gene TRBV28 combines with J gene TRBJ1-5, with 10 positions matching TRBD1. The trim removed 8 bases at V and 1 base at J, leaving 11 bases unmatched. This CDR3 has 17 residues. From germline, CDR1 is MDHEN and CDR2 SYDVKM. CDR3 sequence reads: CASRNYRDRGSNQPQHF. The CDR3 DNA reads as TGTGCCAGCCGCAATTACCGGGACAGGGGAAGCAATCAGCCCCAGCATTTT.

The rearrangement links TRBV19 to TRBJ1-5; D may be TRBD1 (6 bases). Per germline, CDR1 LNHDA and CDR2 SQIVND (reference sequence). V lost 3 bases and J lost 8, with 20 bases in between. The CDR3 covers 16 residues. This CDR3 is CASSIPKGTSREPQHF. The DNA of the CDR3 is TGTGCCAGTAGTATCCCCAAGGGGACATCGAGGGAGCCCCAGCATTTT.

This clone came up a few times. The rearrangement links TRBV28 to TRBJ1-5; 9 bases fit TRBD1. The ends lost 6 bases at V and 3 bases at J; junction bases unmatched: 9. This CDR3 comprises 16 residues. Germline CDR1 reads MDHEN; CDR2 reads SYDVKM. Written as DNA, the CDR3 is TGTGCCAGCAGGGGGGACAGGGTACGGTTCAATCAGCCCCAGCATTTT. Translated: CASRGDRVRFNQPQHF.

The chain couples TRBV7-9 to TRBJ2-1, with 10 bases matching TRBD2. The CDR3 loop spans 14 amino acids. CDR1 and CDR2 (germline): SEHNR, FQNEAQ (reference sequence). Trimming took 2 bases from V and 8 from J; bases not matched to a gene: 3. As DNA, the CDR3 is TGTGCCAGCAGCTTAAGCGGGAGGGCCGATGAGCAGTTCTTC. This codes for CASSLSGRADEQFF.

This chain connects TRBV5-1 to TRBJ2-7; maybe TRBD2 (7 bases). This CDR3 region has 17 residues. Trimming took 3 bases from V and 4 from J, leaving 23 bases between them. The germline V gene encodes CDR1 SGHRS and CDR2 YFSETQ. DNA for the CDR3: TGCGCCAGCAGCTCCCGGTCGGGGGGCTGGTTTGGTTACGAGCAGTACTTC. It codes for CASSSRSGGWFGYEQYF.